This T cell receptor beta chain was retrieved from a study of shared clonotypes between healthy human individuals. Regarding this clone: Its specificity is not known.

The repertoire was sequenced with immunoSEQ multiplex PCR; TCRdb's copy has only in-frame clones and lacks some. The table lists a few hundred thousand clones, roughly 95% of them singletons, with 0.1% to 0.11% in the top ten. CDR1 is SGHVS, CDR2 FQNEAQ, per germline. V lost 1 base, J lost 2 bases, and 14 bases stayed unmatched. This CDR3 has 19 amino acids. The naive CD8 fraction comprised CD45RO-negative cells positively selected for CCR7 and excluded terminally differentiated effector memory CD45RA+ cells. General study points: Larger estimated richness was generally seen in naive subsets than in memory subsets.

The sequenced sample consisted of naive CD8+ T cells sorted from blood. The clonotype comes from a woman aged 25 to 39 in good health. The gene calls are TRBV7-8 and TRBJ2-7; 10 nucleotides line up with TRBD2. CDR3 DNA sequence: TGTGCCAGCAGCTTAGAGAGGGCTAGCGGGAGTAGTGGGGCCTACGAGCAGTACTTC. As protein: CASSLERASGSSGAYEQYF. The full variable domain, in which reference TRBV7-8 and TRBJ2-7 provide the parts outside the CDR3, is GAGVSQSPRYKVAKRGQDVALRCDPISGHVSLFWYQQALGQGPEFLTYFQNEAQLDKSGLPSDRFFAERPEGSVSTLKIQRTQQEDSAVYLCASSLERASGSSGAYEQYFGPGTRLTVT.